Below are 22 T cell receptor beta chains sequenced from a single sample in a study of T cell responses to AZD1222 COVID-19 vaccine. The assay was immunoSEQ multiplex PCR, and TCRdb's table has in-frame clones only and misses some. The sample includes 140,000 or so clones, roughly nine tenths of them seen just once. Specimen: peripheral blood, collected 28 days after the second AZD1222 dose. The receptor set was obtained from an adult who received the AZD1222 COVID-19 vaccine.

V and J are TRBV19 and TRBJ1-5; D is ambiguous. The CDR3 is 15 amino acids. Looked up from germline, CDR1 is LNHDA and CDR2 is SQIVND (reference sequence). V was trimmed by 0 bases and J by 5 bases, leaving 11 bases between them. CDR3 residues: CASSIDLPRDQPQHF. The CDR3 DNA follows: TGTGCCAGTAGTATAGACCTTCCTCGGGATCAGCCCCAGCATTTT.

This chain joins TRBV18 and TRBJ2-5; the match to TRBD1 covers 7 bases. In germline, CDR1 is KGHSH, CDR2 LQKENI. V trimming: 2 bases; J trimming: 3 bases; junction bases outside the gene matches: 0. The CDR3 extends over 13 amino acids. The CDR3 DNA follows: TGTGCCAGCTCACCAACAGGGGAAGAGACCCAGTACTTC. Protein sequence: CASSPTGEETQYF.

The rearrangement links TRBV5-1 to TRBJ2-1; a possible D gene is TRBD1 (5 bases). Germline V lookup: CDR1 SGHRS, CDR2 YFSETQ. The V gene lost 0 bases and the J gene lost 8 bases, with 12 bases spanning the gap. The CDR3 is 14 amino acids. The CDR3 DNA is TGCGCCAGCAGCTTGGAGGTTAGGGGATATGAGCAGTTCTTC. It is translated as CASSLEVRGYEQFF.

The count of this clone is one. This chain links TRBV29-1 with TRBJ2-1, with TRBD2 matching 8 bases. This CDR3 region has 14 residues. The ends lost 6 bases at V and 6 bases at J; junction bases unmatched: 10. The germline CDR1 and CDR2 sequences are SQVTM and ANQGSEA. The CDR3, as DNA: TGCAGCGTCGAACCGGGACTAGGGGGCAATGAGCAGTTCTTC. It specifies CSVEPGLGGNEQFF.

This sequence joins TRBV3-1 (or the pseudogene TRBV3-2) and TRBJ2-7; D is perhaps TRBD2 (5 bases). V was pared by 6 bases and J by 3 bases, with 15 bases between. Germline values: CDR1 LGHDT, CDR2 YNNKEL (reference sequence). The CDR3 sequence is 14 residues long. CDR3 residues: CASSRSGTHYEQYF. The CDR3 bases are TGTGCCAGCAGTCGGAGCGGCACGCACTACGAGCAGTACTTC.

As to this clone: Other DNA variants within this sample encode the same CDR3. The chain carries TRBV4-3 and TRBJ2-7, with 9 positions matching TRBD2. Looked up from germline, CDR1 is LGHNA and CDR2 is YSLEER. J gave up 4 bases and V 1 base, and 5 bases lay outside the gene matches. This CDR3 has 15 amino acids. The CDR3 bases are TGCGCCAGCAGCCAAGGCCTGGCGGGAGGGTACGAGCAGTACTTC. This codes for CASSQGLAGGYEQYF.

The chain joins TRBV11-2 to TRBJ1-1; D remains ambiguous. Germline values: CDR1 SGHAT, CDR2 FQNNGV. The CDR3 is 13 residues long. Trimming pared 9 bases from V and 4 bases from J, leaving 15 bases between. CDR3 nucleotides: TGTGCCAGTTCGGTGGGTTGGGGCACTGAAGCTTTCTTT. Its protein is CASSVGWGTEAFF.

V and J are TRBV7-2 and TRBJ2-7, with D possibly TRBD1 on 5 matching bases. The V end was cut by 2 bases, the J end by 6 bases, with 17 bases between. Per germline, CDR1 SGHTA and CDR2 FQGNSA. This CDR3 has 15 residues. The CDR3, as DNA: TGTGCCAGCAGCTTAAGACCCCGGCAGGGCGGCGAGCAGTACTTC. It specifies CASSLRPRQGGEQYF.

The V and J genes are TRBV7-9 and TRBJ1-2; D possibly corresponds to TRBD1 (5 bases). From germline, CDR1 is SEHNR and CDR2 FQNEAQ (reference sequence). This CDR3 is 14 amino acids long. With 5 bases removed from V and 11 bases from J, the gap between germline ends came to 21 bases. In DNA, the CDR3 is TGTGCCAGCAGCGCTCACAGGCTACCTCGCGTGTACACCTTC. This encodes CASSAHRLPRVYTF.

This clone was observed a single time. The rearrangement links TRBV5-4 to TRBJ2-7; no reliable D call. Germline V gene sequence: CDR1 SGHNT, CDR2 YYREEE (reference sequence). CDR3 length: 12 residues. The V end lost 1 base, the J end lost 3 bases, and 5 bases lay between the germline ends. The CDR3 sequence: CASSLQSYEQYF. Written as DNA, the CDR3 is TGTGCCAGCAGCTTGCAAAGCTACGAGCAGTACTTC.

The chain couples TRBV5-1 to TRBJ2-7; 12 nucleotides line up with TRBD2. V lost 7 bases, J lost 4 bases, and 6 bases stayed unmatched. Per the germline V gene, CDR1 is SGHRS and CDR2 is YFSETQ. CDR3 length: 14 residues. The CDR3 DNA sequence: TGCGCCAGCCGGTCCGGGACTAGCGGGTACGAGCAGTACTTC. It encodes CASRSGTSGYEQYF.

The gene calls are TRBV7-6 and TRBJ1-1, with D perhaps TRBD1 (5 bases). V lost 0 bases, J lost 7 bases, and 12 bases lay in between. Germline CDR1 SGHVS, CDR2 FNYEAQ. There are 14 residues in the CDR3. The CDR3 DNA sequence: TGTGCCAGCAGCTTAGCACAAGGGGTTTTTGAAGCTTTCTTT. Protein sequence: CASSLAQGVFEAFF.

CDR3 sequence (DNA): TGTGCCAGCAGTGTTGCCGGGTCCTTGGAACCCTATACGCAGTATTTT. It codes for CASSVAGSLEPYTQYF. The V gene is TRBV6-2 or TRBV6-3, the J gene TRBJ2-3; D is uncertain. The CDR3 has 16 amino acids. From germline, CDR1 is MNHEY and CDR2 SVGEGT. Between the trimmed V and J ends, which lost 5 bases and 7 bases, there was a span of 22 bases.

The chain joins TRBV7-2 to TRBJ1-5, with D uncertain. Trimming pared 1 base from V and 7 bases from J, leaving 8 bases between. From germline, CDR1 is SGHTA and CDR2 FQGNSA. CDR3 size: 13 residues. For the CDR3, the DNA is TGTGCCAGCAGCTTAGAGGGATCACAGCCCCAGCATTTT. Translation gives CASSLEGSQPQHF.

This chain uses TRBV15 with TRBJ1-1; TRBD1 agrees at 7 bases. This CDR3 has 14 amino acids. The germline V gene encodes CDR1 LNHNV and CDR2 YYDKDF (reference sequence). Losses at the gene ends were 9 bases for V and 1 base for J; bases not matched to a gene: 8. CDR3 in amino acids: CATKRGPQNTEAFF. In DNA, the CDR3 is TGTGCCACTAAGAGGGGGCCGCAGAACACTGAAGCTTTCTTT.

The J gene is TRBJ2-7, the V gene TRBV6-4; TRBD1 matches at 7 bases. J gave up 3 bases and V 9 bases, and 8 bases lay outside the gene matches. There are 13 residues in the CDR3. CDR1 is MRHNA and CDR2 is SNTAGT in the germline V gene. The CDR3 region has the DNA TGTGCCAGACCAGCCGGGGACAGCTACGAGCAGTACTTC. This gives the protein CARPAGDSYEQYF.

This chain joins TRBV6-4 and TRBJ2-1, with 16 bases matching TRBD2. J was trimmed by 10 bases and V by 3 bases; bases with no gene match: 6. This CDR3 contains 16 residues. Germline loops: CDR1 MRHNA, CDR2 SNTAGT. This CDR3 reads CASSEGLAGGPVEQFF. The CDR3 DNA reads TGTGCCAGCAGTGAGGGACTAGCGGGAGGGCCGGTGGAGCAGTTCTTC.

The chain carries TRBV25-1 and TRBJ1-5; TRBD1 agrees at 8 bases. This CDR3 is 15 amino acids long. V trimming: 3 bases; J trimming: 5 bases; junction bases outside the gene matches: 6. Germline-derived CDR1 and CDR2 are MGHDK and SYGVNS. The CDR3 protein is CASSDSGGRDQPQHF. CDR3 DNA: TGTGCCAGCAGTGATTCAGGGGGCAGGGATCAGCCCCAGCATTTT.

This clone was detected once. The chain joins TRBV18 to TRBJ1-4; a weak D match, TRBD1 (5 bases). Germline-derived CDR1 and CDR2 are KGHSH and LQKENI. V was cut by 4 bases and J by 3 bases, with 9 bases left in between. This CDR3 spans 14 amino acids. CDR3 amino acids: CASSRTGPNEKLFF. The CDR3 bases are TGTGCCAGCTCACGAACGGGGCCTAATGAAAAACTGTTTTTT.

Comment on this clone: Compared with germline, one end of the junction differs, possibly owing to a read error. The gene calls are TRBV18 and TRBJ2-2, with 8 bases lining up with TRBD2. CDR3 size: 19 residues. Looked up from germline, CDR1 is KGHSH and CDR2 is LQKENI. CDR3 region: CASSPLGPFSGANTGELFF. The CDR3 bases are TGTGCCAGCTCCCCACTGGGGCCTTTTAGCGGGGCGAACACCGGGGAGCTGTTTTTT.

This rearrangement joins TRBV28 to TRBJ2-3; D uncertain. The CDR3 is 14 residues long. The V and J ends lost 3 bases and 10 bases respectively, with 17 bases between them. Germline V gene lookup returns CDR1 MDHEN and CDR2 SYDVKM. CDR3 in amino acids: CASSFSQAVAAQYF. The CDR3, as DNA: TGTGCCAGCAGTTTCTCGCAGGCGGTTGCGGCGCAGTATTTT.

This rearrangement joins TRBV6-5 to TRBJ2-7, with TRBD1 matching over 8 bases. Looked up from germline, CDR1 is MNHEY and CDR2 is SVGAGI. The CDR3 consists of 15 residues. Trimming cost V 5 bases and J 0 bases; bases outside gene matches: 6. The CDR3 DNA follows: TGTGCCAGCAGTCCCAGGGGGCGGAGCTCCTACGAGCAGTACTTC. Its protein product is CASSPRGRSSYEQYF.